Described below is a single T cell receptor beta chain sequence and its context. Specified time point: pretreatment peripheral blood. This entry comes from a study of PD-L1 blockade in urothelial cancer. Study-level background: As for prior chemotherapy regimens, patients had received 0 to 3.

CDR1 is SGHNT, CDR2 YYREEE, per germline (reference sequence). The J segment lost 1 base and the V segment lost 4 bases, leaving 4 bases of the junction unmatched. The CDR3 contains 15 residues. Only in-frame clones appear in the TCRdb table, and some are missing; sequencing was by immunoSEQ multiplex PCR. The sample includes around 100,000 clones, around 90% of them seen just once. The sequences come from PBMCs, collected around atezolizumab (anti-PD-L1) treatment. V and J are TRBV5-4 and TRBJ1-3; 8 positions match TRBD1. The TCR was taken from a man aged 55 to 69 with urothelial cancer. The CDR3 DNA reads as TGTGCCAGCAGCAACAGACAGGGGTCTGGAAACACCATATATTTT. This translates into CASSNRQGSGNTIYF.